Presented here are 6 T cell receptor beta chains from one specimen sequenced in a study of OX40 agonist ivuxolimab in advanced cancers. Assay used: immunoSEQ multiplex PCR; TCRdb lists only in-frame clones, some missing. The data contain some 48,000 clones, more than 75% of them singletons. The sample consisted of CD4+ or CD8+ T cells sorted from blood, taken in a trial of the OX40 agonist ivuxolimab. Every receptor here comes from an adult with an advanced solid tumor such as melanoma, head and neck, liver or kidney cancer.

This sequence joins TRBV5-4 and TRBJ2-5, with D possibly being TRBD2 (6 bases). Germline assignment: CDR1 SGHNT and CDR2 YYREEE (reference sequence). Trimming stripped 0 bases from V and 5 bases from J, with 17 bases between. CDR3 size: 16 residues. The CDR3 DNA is TGTGCCAGCAGCTTGGTCGCTAGTGGGAGCGGGGAGACCCAGTACTTC. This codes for CASSLVASGSGETQYF.

This chain's CDR3 is CASSFLAGVTYEQYF. In nucleotides, the CDR3 is TGTGCCAGCAGTTTCCTAGCGGGGGTGACCTACGAGCAGTACTTC. The J gene is TRBJ2-7, the V gene TRBV28, with 10 bases lining up with TRBD2. The J segment lost 2 bases and the V segment lost 3 bases, leaving 4 bases of the junction unmatched. In germline, CDR1 is MDHEN, CDR2 SYDVKM. There are 15 residues in the CDR3.

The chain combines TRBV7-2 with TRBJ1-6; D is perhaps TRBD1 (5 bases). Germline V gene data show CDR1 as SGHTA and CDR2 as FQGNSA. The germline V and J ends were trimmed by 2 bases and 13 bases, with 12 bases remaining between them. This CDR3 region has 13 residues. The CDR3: CASSLTGGGPLHF. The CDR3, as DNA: TGTGCCAGCAGCTTAACAGGAGGAGGGCCCCTCCACTTT.

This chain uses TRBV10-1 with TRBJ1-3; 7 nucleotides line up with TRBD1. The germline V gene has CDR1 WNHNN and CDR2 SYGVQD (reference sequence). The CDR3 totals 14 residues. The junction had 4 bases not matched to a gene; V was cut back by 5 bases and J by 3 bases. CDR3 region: CASSWDRNGNTIYF. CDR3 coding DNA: TGCGCCAGCAGTTGGGACAGAAATGGAAACACCATATATTTT.

The CDR3 nucleotides are TGTGCCAGCAGTGAAGAATCAGGGAGTCAGCCCCAGCATTTT. This gives the protein CASSEESGSQPQHF. The chain recombines TRBV2 with TRBJ1-5; tentatively, D is TRBD1 (5 bases). Germline V gene sequence: CDR1 SNHLY, CDR2 FYNNEI. V was trimmed by 1 base and J by 6 bases, leaving 10 bases between them. The CDR3 contains 14 residues. Filled out from reference TRBV2 and TRBJ1-5, the complete variable domain reads EPEVTQTPSHQVTQMGQEVILRCVPISNHLYFYWYRQILGQKVEFLVSFYNNEISEKSEIFDDQFSVERPDGSNFTLKIRSTKLEDSAMYFCASSEESGSQPQHFGDGTRLSIL.

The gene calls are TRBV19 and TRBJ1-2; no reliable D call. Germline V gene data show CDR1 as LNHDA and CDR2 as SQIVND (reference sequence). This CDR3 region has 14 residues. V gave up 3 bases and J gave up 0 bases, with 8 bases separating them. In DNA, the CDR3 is TGTGCCAGTAGTATCGGAGTGACTAACTATGGCTACACCTTC. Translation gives CASSIGVTNYGYTF. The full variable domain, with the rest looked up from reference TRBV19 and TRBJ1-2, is DGGITQSPKYLFRKEGQNVTLSCEQNLNHDAMYWYRQDPGQGLRLIYYSQIVNDFQKGDIAEGYSVSREKKESFPLTVTSAQKNPTAFYLCASSIGVTNYGYTFGSGTRLTVV.